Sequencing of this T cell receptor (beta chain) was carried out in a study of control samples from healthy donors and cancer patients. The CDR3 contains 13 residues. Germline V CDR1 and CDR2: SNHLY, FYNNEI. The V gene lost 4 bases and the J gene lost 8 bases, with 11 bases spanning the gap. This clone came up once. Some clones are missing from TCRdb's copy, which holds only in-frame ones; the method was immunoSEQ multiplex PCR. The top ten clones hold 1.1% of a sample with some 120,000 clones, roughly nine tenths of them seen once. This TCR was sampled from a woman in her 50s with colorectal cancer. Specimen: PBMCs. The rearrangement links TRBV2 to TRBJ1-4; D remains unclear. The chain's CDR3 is CASSARFNEKLFF. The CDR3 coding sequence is TGTGCCAGCAGTGCCCGGTTTAACGAAAAACTGTTTTTT. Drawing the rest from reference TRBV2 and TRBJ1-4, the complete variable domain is EPEVTQTPSHQVTQMGQEVILRCVPISNHLYFYWYRQILGQKVEFLVSFYNNEISEKSEIFDDQFSVERPDGSNFTLKIRSTKLEDSAMYFCASSARFNEKLFFGSGTQLSVL.